These 19 T cell receptor beta chains were sequenced from one sample in a study of PD-1 blockade in classical Hodgkin lymphoma. Sequenced by immunoSEQ multiplex PCR; TCRdb stores in-frame clones only, minus some. The sample has 100,000 or so clones; 80% to 90% are singletons. Each and every patient relapsed after autologous stem cell transplantation, and patients got differing brentuximab vedotin exposure. The sample consisted of peripheral blood mononuclear cells (PBMCs), taken before the second cycle of nivolumab. The receptors were sampled from a human donor with classical Hodgkin lymphoma.

This chain uses TRBV13 with TRBJ1-6, with a possible D match to TRBD1 (5 bases). The germline V and J ends were trimmed by 1 base and 5 bases, with 12 bases remaining between them. Germline lookup yields CDR1 PRHDT and CDR2 FYEKMQ (reference sequence). The CDR3 is 16 amino acids. CDR3 sequence: CASSLAPTGDNSPLHF. The CDR3 bases are TGTGCCAGCAGCTTAGCGCCCACAGGTGATAATTCACCCCTCCACTTT.

The chain combines TRBV4-2 with TRBJ1-1, with TRBD1 identical over 10 bases. The CDR3 length is 16 residues. The V gene's germline CDR1 is LGHNA and CDR2 YNFKEQ. The ends lost 3 bases at V and 5 bases at J; junction bases unmatched: 9. CDR3 residues: CASSQGQGMEGTEAFF. DNA for the CDR3: TGTGCCAGCAGCCAGGGACAGGGGATGGAAGGAACTGAAGCTTTCTTT.

The gene calls are TRBV6-5 and TRBJ1-2; D not resolved. The germline V gene encodes CDR1 MNHEY and CDR2 SVGAGI. The CDR3 spans 13 residues. V lost 4 bases and J lost 8, with 14 bases in between. For the CDR3, the DNA is TGTGCCAGCAGTTCTTGGGATCGGATCGGCTACACCTTC. Amino acid sequence: CASSSWDRIGYTF.

The V call is TRBV11-2, the J call TRBJ2-7; D call uncertain. Trimming stripped 1 base from V and 2 bases from J, with 9 bases between. Germline values: CDR1 SGHAT, CDR2 FQNNGV. The CDR3 is 14 residues long. The CDR3 is CASSLAMSPYEQYF. The CDR3 bases are TGTGCCAGCAGCTTAGCGATGTCACCCTACGAGCAGTACTTC.

The chain has TRBV7-9 and TRBJ2-7; D may be TRBD1 (5 bases). V was trimmed by 4 bases and J by 1 base, leaving 11 bases between them. Germline CDR1 is SEHNR and CDR2 is FQNEAQ (reference sequence). The CDR3 is 14 amino acids. CDR3: CASSWGSVSYEQYF. CDR3 coding DNA: TGTGCCAGCAGCTGGGGCTCCGTATCCTACGAGCAGTACTTC.

In this sample, this clone is medium-sized. This chain uses TRBV2 with TRBJ1-6; D not certain. The length of the CDR3 is 13 residues. In germline, CDR1 is SNHLY, CDR2 FYNNEI. V dropped 8 bases and J dropped 2 bases, with 7 bases sitting between them. The CDR3 DNA sequence: TGTGCCAGCGGGGTCACCTATAATTCACCCCTCCACTTT. This encodes CASGVTYNSPLHF.

The genes are TRBV30 and TRBJ2-3, with D unresolved. Trimming shortened V by 1 base and J by 3 bases, and 2 bases separated the two germline ends. CDR1 GTSNPN and CDR2 SVGIG come from the germline V gene (reference sequence). There are 11 residues in the CDR3. CDR3: CAWSGTDTQYF. The CDR3 DNA reads TGTGCCTGGAGTGGGACAGATACGCAGTATTTT. Full variable domain (rest looked up from reference TRBV30 and TRBJ2-3): SQTIHQWPATLVQPVGSPLSLECTVEGTSNPNLYWYRQAAGRGLQLLFYSVGIGQISSEVPQNLSASRPQDRQFILSSKKLLLSDSGFYLCAWSGTDTQYFGPGTRLTVL.

The CDR3 bases are TGTGCCAGCAGCCTCTGGTCAGGCAACACTGAAGCTTTCTTT. Its translation: CASSLWSGNTEAFF. V usage is TRBV14 and J usage is TRBJ1-1; D ambiguous. Germline loops: CDR1 SGHDN, CDR2 FVKESK. With 4 bases removed from V and 2 bases from J, the gap between germline ends came to 11 bases. The CDR3 is made up of 14 amino acids.

The CDR3 loop is CASSMVGRNTNEKLFF. Here the CDR3 DNA reads TGTGCCAGTAGTATGGTAGGGCGAAATACTAATGAAAAACTGTTTTTT. The rearrangement joins TRBV19 to TRBJ1-4, with D unresolved. Per germline, CDR1 LNHDA and CDR2 SQIVND (reference sequence). The length of the CDR3 is 16 residues. V was trimmed by 3 bases and J by 2 bases, leaving 13 bases between them. Complete variable domain (other parts from reference TRBV19 and TRBJ1-4): DGGITQSPKYLFRKEGQNVTLSCEQNLNHDAMYWYRQDPGQGLRLIYYSQIVNDFQKGDIAEGYSVSREKKESFPLTVTSAQKNPTAFYLCASSMVGRNTNEKLFFGSGTQLSVL.

V and J are TRBV9 and TRBJ2-1, with a possible D match to TRBD2 (5 bases). V gave up 0 bases and J gave up 2 bases, with 6 bases separating them. From germline, CDR1 is SGDLS and CDR2 YYNGEE. This CDR3 contains 14 residues. CDR3 bases: TGTGCCAGCAGCGTAGACGGGGCCTACAATGAGCAGTTCTTC. Its translation: CASSVDGAYNEQFF.

The rearrangement links TRBV6-1 to TRBJ2-7, with 9 bases identical to TRBD1. Germline CDR1 reads MNHNS; CDR2 reads SASEGT. V shed 7 bases, J shed 3 bases, and the junction held 1 base outside the gene matches. This CDR3 region has 12 residues. The CDR3 bases are TGTGCCAGCAAGGGACAGGGCTACGAGCAGTACTTC. Translating it yields CASKGQGYEQYF.

V is TRBV4-3 and J is TRBJ2-7, with 7 bases that match TRBD1. The CDR3 is made up of 14 amino acids. CDR1 and CDR2 from the germline V gene are LGHNA and YSLEER. The V and J ends lost 5 bases and 3 bases, in that order; junction bases with no gene match: 7. The CDR3 protein is CASSYHRDSYEQYF. The DNA for the CDR3 is TGCGCCAGCAGCTACCACCGGGACAGCTACGAGCAGTACTTC.

V usage is TRBV6-5 and J usage is TRBJ2-1; possible D gene TRBD2, 5 bases. V lost 6 bases to trimming and J lost 4 bases, with 16 bases between them. This CDR3 has 15 amino acids. The germline CDR1 and CDR2 sequences are MNHEY and SVGAGI. CDR3 loop: CASSYSGNRYNEQFF. The CDR3 DNA is TGTGCCAGCAGCTATTCCGGGAACCGTTACAATGAGCAGTTCTTC.

The chain is built from TRBV10-3 and TRBJ1-4; D unclear. Germline V gene lookup returns CDR1 ENHRY and CDR2 SYGVKD. The CDR3 sequence is 14 residues long. With 2 bases removed from V and 8 bases from J, the gap between germline ends came to 12 bases. The CDR3 DNA reads TGTGCCATCAGTGAGGGCAGTGAATTCGAAAAACTGTTTTTT. Its protein is CAISEGSEFEKLFF.

This clone was detected only a few times. CDR3 in DNA: TGTGCCAGCAGCCCCGGCGGGGGCGTGGAGACCCAGTACTTC. Protein product: CASSPGGGVETQYF. The chain uses TRBV5-6 and TRBJ2-5; D is possibly TRBD2 (7 bases). There are 14 residues in the CDR3. V lost 4 bases and J 5 bases, leaving 15 bases between the germline ends. Germline CDR1 SGHDT, CDR2 YYEEEE.

This clone was found once. The chain recombines TRBV9 with TRBJ1-4; tentatively, D is TRBD1 (5 bases). The V gene lost 2 bases and the J gene lost 0 bases, with 8 bases spanning the gap. Germline V gene data show CDR1 as SGDLS and CDR2 as YYNGEE. The CDR3 runs to 15 residues. CDR3 loop: CASSVRGATNEKLFF. CDR3 in DNA: TGTGCCAGCAGCGTCCGGGGGGCAACTAATGAAAAACTGTTTTTT. Complete variable domain (other parts from reference TRBV9 and TRBJ1-4): DSGVTQTPKHLITATGQRVTLRCSPRSGDLSVYWYQQSLDQGLQFLIQYYNGEERAKGNILERFSAQQFPDLHSELNLSSLELGDSALYFCASSVRGATNEKLFFGSGTQLSVL.

This clone was counted once. The chain recombines TRBV2 with TRBJ2-7; no clear D gene. The germline V gene has CDR1 SNHLY and CDR2 FYNNEI. The CDR3 extends over 12 amino acids. V lost 5 bases, J lost 2 bases, and 7 bases lay in between. The CDR3 spells CASSLDPYEQYF. The CDR3 bases are TGTGCCAGCAGTTTGGATCCCTACGAGCAGTACTTC.

The chain has TRBV6-1 and TRBJ2-7; possibly TRBD2 for D (5 bases). V shed 6 bases and J shed 2 bases, with 8 bases lying between them. The germline V gene has CDR1 MNHNS and CDR2 SASEGT. CDR3 length: 12 residues. The DNA of the CDR3 is TGTGCCAGCAGGGGGAGCCCCTACGAGCAGTACTTC. This encodes CASRGSPYEQYF.

V is TRBV6-1 and J is TRBJ1-1, with D possibly matching TRBD1 (6 bases). Trimming pared 4 bases from V and 4 bases from J, leaving 13 bases between. The CDR3 spans 14 residues. Germline V gene lookup returns CDR1 MNHNS and CDR2 SASEGT. The chain's CDR3 is CASSGSGESTEAFF. DNA of the CDR3: TGTGCCAGCAGTGGGTCAGGGGAAAGCACTGAAGCTTTCTTT.